This T cell receptor (beta chain) was captured by sequencing in a study of blood T cell repertoires in COVID-19. For the study at large: Specimens from acute and convalescent COVID-19 originated in the United States, Italy and Spain. PBMCs, B-cell-depleted T cells, or T cells provided the cDNA or gDNA that made up the material.

Original methodology: Reference gene primers were amplified, and this amplification served to estimate nucleated cell counts. Some clones are missing from TCRdb's copy, which holds only in-frame ones; the method was immunoSEQ multiplex PCR. The DNA was the basis for D and trimming; V, J and clone size are from that table. This table holds 150,000 to 200,000 clones, about 85% found once. Trimming took 7 bases from V and 4 from J, leaving 16 bases between them. CDR1 is MNHNY, CDR2 SVGAGI, per germline (reference sequence). The CDR3 length is 14 residues. The sample was peripheral blood. This chain joins TRBV6-6 and TRBJ1-2, with D perhaps TRBD1 (6 bases). The source of this sequence is a man aged 35 to 55 with acute or convalescent COVID-19. Here the CDR3 reads CASTFLQGAYGYTF. Here the CDR3 DNA reads TGTGCCAGCACCTTCCTACAGGGCGCCTATGGCTACACCTTC.